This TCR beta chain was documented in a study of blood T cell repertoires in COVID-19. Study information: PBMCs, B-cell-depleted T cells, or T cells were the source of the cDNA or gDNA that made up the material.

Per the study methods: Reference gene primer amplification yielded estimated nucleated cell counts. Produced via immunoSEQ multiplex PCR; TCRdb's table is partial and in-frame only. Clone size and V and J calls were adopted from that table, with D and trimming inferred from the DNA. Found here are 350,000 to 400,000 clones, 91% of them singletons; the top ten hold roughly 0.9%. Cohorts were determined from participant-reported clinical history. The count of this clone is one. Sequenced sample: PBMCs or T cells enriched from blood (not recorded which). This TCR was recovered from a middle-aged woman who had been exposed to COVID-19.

The CDR3 spells CASSFGAAVQPQHF. The CDR3 nucleotides read TGTGCCAGCAGCTTTGGGGCAGCTGTTCAGCCCCAGCATTTT. The genes are TRBV13 and TRBJ1-5, with a possible D match to TRBD1 (5 bases). Trimming pared 3 bases from V and 6 bases from J, leaving 12 bases between. Germline V lookup: CDR1 PRHDT, CDR2 FYEKMQ (reference sequence). The CDR3 is 14 amino acids.